The source of this T cell receptor (beta chain) is a study of CD8 T cells in Susac syndrome. The germline V gene has CDR1 SEHNR and CDR2 FQNEAQ (reference sequence). This CDR3 has 13 residues. V lost 0 bases, J lost 8 bases, and 10 bases lay in between. RNA in amounts of about 0.5 to 1 ug was reverse transcribed with random hexamers. TCRdb re-analysed the immunoSEQ multiplex PCR reads in MiXCR, keeping a single row per CDR3 protein. The sample lists about 29,000 distinct CDR3 sequences, 94% occurring once. This TCR derives from a human donor in good health. Sequencing was done on a sample of CD8+ T cells from PBMCs. V and J are TRBV7-9 and TRBJ1-2, with D perhaps TRBD1 (5 bases). The CDR3 DNA follows: TGTGCCAGCAGCTTAGCGGGACTGGCGGGCTACACCTTC. It translates to CASSLAGLAGYTF.